These 30 T cell receptor beta chains share one sample of origin, sequenced in a study of T cell responses to AZD1222 COVID-19 vaccine (dated by TCRdb to about 2021). The method behind the library was the immunoSEQ multiplex PCR assay. Imported from immuneACCESS, the table was reduced by TCRdb to in-frame sequences with V and J called. These copies leave out some clones; in studies compared against another copy, an unresolved V gene accounts for under half, and the cause of the remainder is not known. This sample gives about 94,000 clones in total; 70% to 90% of them show up just once. The ten largest clones add up to 10% to 15% of the sample. The time point label on this specimen signifies: baseline before first vaccination. The sequences come from peripheral blood, collected on day 0 of AZD1222 vaccination. The receptors stem from an adult in good health.

The V and J genes are TRBV14 and TRBJ2-7; D gene ambiguous. Germline V gene lookup returns CDR1 SGHDN and CDR2 FVKESK. This CDR3 is 11 amino acids long. Deletions cut 2 bases from V and 2 bases from J, with 1 base between. This chain's CDR3 is CASSQTYEQYF. Written as DNA, the CDR3 is TGTGCCAGCAGCCAAACCTACGAGCAGTACTTC.

This sequence joins TRBV28 and TRBJ2-2, with D tentatively TRBD1 (5 bases). Germline values: CDR1 MDHEN, CDR2 SYDVKM. V shed 5 bases and J shed 1 base, with 8 bases lying between them. This CDR3 contains 14 residues. CDR3: CASSTQGNTGELFF. For the CDR3, the DNA is TGTGCCAGCAGTACGCAGGGGAACACCGGGGAGCTGTTTTTT.

The chain uses TRBV27 and TRBJ1-6; 11 bases match TRBD1. The CDR3 has 14 amino acids. Germline lookup yields CDR1 MNHEY and CDR2 SMNVEV (reference sequence). V gave up 10 bases and J gave up 7 bases; unmatched junction bases: 6. CDR3 sequence reads: CATRRDRGNSPLHF. Here the CDR3 DNA reads TGTGCCACTCGGAGGGACAGGGGGAATTCACCCCTCCACTTT.

In this sample, this clone turned up once. J is TRBJ2-7 and V is TRBV5-5; 10 bases align to TRBD1. Germline V CDR1 and CDR2: SGHKS, YYEKEE (reference sequence). The ends lost 3 bases at V and 5 bases at J; junction bases unmatched: 5. The CDR3 has 14 amino acids. CDR3 residues: CASSSDRGLDEQYF. As DNA, the CDR3 is TGTGCCAGCAGCTCTGACAGGGGGCTAGACGAGCAGTACTTC.

The chain uses TRBV7-8 and TRBJ1-2; 8 bases match TRBD1. Losses at the gene ends were 5 bases for V and 8 bases for J; bases not matched to a gene: 4. The CDR3 is 12 residues long. Looked up from germline, CDR1 is SGHVS and CDR2 is FQNEAQ. CDR3 protein: CASSLGTGGYTF. CDR3 nucleotide sequence: TGTGCCAGCAGCCTTGGGACAGGCGGCTACACCTTC.

The chain has TRBV6-5 and TRBJ2-7; 7 bases line up with TRBD2. This CDR3 comprises 14 residues. Per the germline V gene, CDR1 is MNHEY and CDR2 is SVGAGI. With 6 bases clipped from V and 3 bases from J, the junction kept 8 bases outside the gene matches. The DNA of the CDR3 is TGTGCCAGCAGCTCGCGGGGGTCTTTCTACGAGCAGTACTTC. It is translated as CASSSRGSFYEQYF.

Here the CDR3 reads CASSLGTGTGRGYTF. The DNA for the CDR3 is TGCGCCAGCAGCTTGGGGACCGGGACAGGACGTGGCTACACCTTC. This rearrangement joins TRBV5-1 to TRBJ1-2; 8 positions agree with TRBD1. Trimming removed 0 bases from V and 7 bases from J; junction bases left unmatched: 8. Germline CDR1 and CDR2: SGHRS and YFSETQ. The CDR3 sequence is 15 residues long. The full variable domain, with the rest looked up from reference TRBV5-1 and TRBJ1-2, is KAGVTQTPRYLIKTRGQQVTLSCSPISGHRSVSWYQQTPGQGLQFLFEYFSETQRNKGNFPGRFSGRQFSNSRSEMNVSTLELGDSALYLCASSLGTGTGRGYTFGSGTRLTVV.

This chain's CDR3 is CASSHPGTYEQYF. DNA of the CDR3: TGTGCCAGCAGCCATCCGGGGACCTACGAGCAGTACTTC. The rearrangement uses TRBV14 and TRBJ2-7, with D perhaps matching TRBD2 (5 bases). The germline V gene encodes CDR1 SGHDN and CDR2 FVKESK. The CDR3 runs 13 residues. Trimming took 3 bases from V and 2 from J, leaving 8 bases between them.

The chain recombines TRBV9 with TRBJ1-2, with 9 bases lining up with TRBD1. J was trimmed by 3 bases and V by 4 bases; bases with no gene match: 16. This CDR3 has 18 residues. Germline loops: CDR1 SGDLS, CDR2 YYNGEE. The CDR3, as DNA: TGTGCCAGCAGCTCAGGGGGACAGGGTTCGAGAAACGACTATGGCTACACCTTC. As protein: CASSSGGQGSRNDYGYTF.

The V and J genes are TRBV6-5 and TRBJ1-1; D is uncertain. The germline V and J ends were trimmed by 9 bases and 5 bases, with 19 bases remaining between them. CDR3 length: 14 amino acids. Germline CDR1 is MNHEY and CDR2 is SVGAGI. CDR3 nucleotides: TGTGCCAGTCCGAAGGAGGGAATCCCGACTGAAGCTTTCTTT. Protein product: CASPKEGIPTEAFF.

This chain joins TRBV19 and TRBJ1-5; 9 nucleotides align to TRBD1. Germline CDR1 is LNHDA and CDR2 is SQIVND (reference sequence). V was pared by 7 bases and J by 7 bases, with 5 bases of the junction left unmatched. The CDR3 is 13 residues long. DNA for the CDR3: TGTGCCAGTAACCCGGACAGGGGACAGCCCCAGCATTTT. It codes for CASNPDRGQPQHF.

The chain has TRBV7-2 and TRBJ1-2, with no clear D. CDR1 and CDR2 (germline): SGHTA, FQGNSA. Between the trimmed V and J ends, which lost 1 base and 5 bases, there was a span of 20 bases. The length of the CDR3 is 17 residues. Here the CDR3 reads CASSLGPQSGIRYGYTF. The CDR3 DNA reads TGTGCCAGCAGCTTAGGTCCCCAGTCCGGGATTCGGTATGGCTACACCTTC.

The V and J genes are TRBV6-5 and TRBJ2-2, with 10 nucleotides matching TRBD2. Per the germline V gene, CDR1 is MNHEY and CDR2 is SVGAGI. The V gene end was trimmed by 6 bases and the J gene end by 4 bases; junction bases not matched to a gene: 5. The CDR3 totals 15 residues. The CDR3 loop is CASRFLAGATGELFF. DNA for the CDR3: TGTGCCAGCAGGTTTCTAGCGGGGGCCACCGGGGAGCTGTTTTTT.

The CDR3, as DNA: TGTGCCAGCAAAGACACATCAACTAATGAAAAACTGTTTTTT. It yields the protein CASKDTSTNEKLFF. V is TRBV6-4 and J is TRBJ1-4; no reliable D call. Trimming removed 7 bases from V and 0 bases from J, with 9 bases in between. The CDR3 has 14 amino acids. Germline CDR1 reads MRHNA; CDR2 reads SNTAGT.

V is TRBV10-3 and J is TRBJ1-1, with no clear D. V was pared by 9 bases and J by 1 base, with 15 bases between. The CDR3 consists of 14 residues. Germline V gene sequence: CDR1 ENHRY, CDR2 SYGVKD. The CDR3 region has the DNA TGTGCCATTCGGTCCCTCGGGCAGAACACTGAAGCTTTCTTT. It yields the protein CAIRSLGQNTEAFF.

V is TRBV20-1 and J is TRBJ2-1, with unresolved D. Trimming pared 6 bases from V and 6 bases from J, leaving 9 bases between. The CDR3 sequence is 11 residues long. The germline V gene encodes CDR1 DFQATT and CDR2 SNEGSKA (reference sequence). The CDR3 DNA sequence: TGCAGTGCCCCCCGGGTCAATGAGCAGTTCTTC. Translation: CSAPRVNEQFF.

V is TRBV21-1 and J is TRBJ1-3. TRBV21-1 is classified as a pseudogene. CDR3 length: 16 amino acids. The CDR3 sequence is CASSPTGSPSGNTIYF. Here the CDR3 DNA reads TGTGCCAGCAGCCCAACCGGGAGCCCCTCTGGAAACACCATATATTTT.

This clone was found a few times. The V call is TRBV6-5, the J call TRBJ1-2; possibly TRBD1 for D (5 bases). CDR1 is MNHEY, CDR2 SVGAGI, per germline. Trimming left V 6 bases short and J 0 bases short, with 11 bases between. The CDR3 runs 14 residues. The CDR3: CASSQTAANYGYTF. Written as DNA, the CDR3 is TGTGCCAGCAGCCAGACAGCTGCTAACTATGGCTACACCTTC.

The chain employs TRBV30 and TRBJ1-2, with TRBD1 matching over 8 bases. This CDR3 is 13 amino acids long. Losses at the gene ends were 2 bases for V and 4 bases for J; bases not matched to a gene: 3. CDR1 is GTSNPN, CDR2 SVGIG, per germline (reference sequence). CDR3 coding DNA: TGTGCCTGGAGTCCCGGGACAGGCTATGGCTACACCTTC. As protein: CAWSPGTGYGYTF.

The chain carries TRBV12-3 or TRBV12-4 and TRBJ1-2, with D possibly TRBD1 on 6 matching bases. The CDR3 spans 13 residues. Trimming shortened V by 4 bases and J by 4 bases, and 10 bases separated the two germline ends. The CDR3, as DNA: TGTGCCAGCAGTTCCGACAGGATCTATGGCTACACCTTC. This gives the protein CASSSDRIYGYTF.

A single count supports this clone. The J gene is TRBJ2-3, the V gene TRBV9, with 10 bases fitting TRBD2. Germline CDR1 is SGDLS and CDR2 is YYNGEE. There are 17 residues in the CDR3. V lost 0 bases, J lost 6 bases, and 10 bases stayed unmatched. In DNA form, the CDR3 reads TGTGCCAGCAGCGTAGACCCAGCGGGGGGGCATAGGGATACGCAGTATTTT. Its translation is CASSVDPAGGHRDTQYF.

This clone appeared a single time. The CDR3 sequence: CASSGSGGRRYQPQHF. CDR3 DNA: TGTGCCAGCAGTGGGTCCGGCGGCAGGAGATATCAGCCCCAGCATTTT. The chain uses TRBV6-1 and TRBJ1-5, with D unresolved. This CDR3 is 16 amino acids long. Germline CDR1 MNHNS, CDR2 SASEGT. Trimming removed 4 bases from V and 5 bases from J, with 18 bases in between.

The chain employs TRBV2 and TRBJ1-2; a weak D match, TRBD1 (6 bases). Deletions cut 6 bases from V and 4 bases from J, with 15 bases between. The CDR3 length is 14 residues. Per germline, CDR1 SNHLY and CDR2 FYNNEI. CDR3 nucleotides: TGTGCCAGCAGGACGGACAGACTGAGCTATGGCTACACCTTC. The encoded protein is CASRTDRLSYGYTF. The whole variable domain, remainder taken from reference TRBV2 and TRBJ1-2, is EPEVTQTPSHQVTQMGQEVILRCVPISNHLYFYWYRQILGQKVEFLVSFYNNEISEKSEIFDDQFSVERPDGSNFTLKIRSTKLEDSAMYFCASRTDRLSYGYTFGSGTRLTVV.

This clone was observed once. The chain uses TRBV9 and TRBJ2-5; the match to TRBD1 covers 7 bases. Germline V gives CDR1 SGDLS, CDR2 YYNGEE. CDR3 length: 15 residues. V gave up 0 bases and J gave up 2 bases; unmatched junction bases: 4. The CDR3 nucleotides read TGTGCCAGCAGCGTAGGGACAGGTGTGCAAGAGACCCAGTACTTC. It is translated as CASSVGTGVQETQYF.

CDR3 sequence: CASSRDSQETQYF. The CDR3, as DNA: TGTGCCAGCAGTCGGGACAGTCAAGAGACCCAGTACTTC. The chain joins TRBV6-4 to TRBJ2-5, with 7 bases identical to TRBD1. Trimming cost V 5 bases and J 2 bases; bases outside gene matches: 2. There are 13 residues in the CDR3. Germline CDR1 reads MRHNA; CDR2 reads SNTAGT.

The chain uses TRBV18 and TRBJ2-7; either TRBD1 or TRBD2 may supply D (6 bases each). Trimming removed 3 bases from V and 7 bases from J, with 16 bases in between. The CDR3 consists of 14 residues. Germline-derived CDR1 and CDR2 are KGHSH and LQKENI. CDR3 protein: CASSPAGQSGEQYF. In DNA form, the CDR3 reads TGTGCCAGCTCACCCGCGGGACAATCGGGGGAGCAGTACTTC.

This chain uses TRBV19 with TRBJ2-2, with no clear D. V gave up 6 bases and J gave up 6 bases, with 8 bases separating them. The CDR3 is made up of 12 amino acids. Per germline, CDR1 LNHDA and CDR2 SQIVND (reference sequence). The CDR3 is CASSEISGELFF. The CDR3 DNA reads TGTGCCAGTAGCGAAATATCCGGGGAGCTGTTTTTT.

The chain employs TRBV4-1 and TRBJ1-2; D may be TRBD1 (6 bases). Germline CDR1 and CDR2: MGHRA and YSYEKL. The CDR3 loop spans 15 amino acids. V was cut by 0 bases and J by 7 bases, with 15 bases left in between. CDR3 nucleotide sequence: TGCGCCAGCAGCCAAGATTGGGGGGCGCCGGGTGGCTACACCTTC. It encodes CASSQDWGAPGGYTF.

The rearrangement uses TRBV27 and TRBJ1-1; no firm D call. The V gene lost 3 bases and the J gene lost 0 bases, with 14 bases spanning the gap. Germline CDR1 and CDR2: MNHEY and SMNVEV (reference sequence). The CDR3 sequence is 16 residues long. CDR3 loop: CASSFLAAPMNTEAFF. The CDR3 DNA follows: TGTGCCAGCAGTTTCCTGGCAGCACCTATGAACACTGAAGCTTTCTTT.

CDR3 bases: TGCAGCGTGAGGACAGGTTTGGGAGAGACCCAGTACTTC. It encodes CSVRTGLGETQYF. The chain is built from TRBV29-1 and TRBJ2-5, with 7 bases identical to TRBD1. V lost 6 bases and J lost 4; bases outside the gene matches: 8. Germline assignment: CDR1 SQVTM and CDR2 ANQGSEA. This CDR3 region has 13 residues.